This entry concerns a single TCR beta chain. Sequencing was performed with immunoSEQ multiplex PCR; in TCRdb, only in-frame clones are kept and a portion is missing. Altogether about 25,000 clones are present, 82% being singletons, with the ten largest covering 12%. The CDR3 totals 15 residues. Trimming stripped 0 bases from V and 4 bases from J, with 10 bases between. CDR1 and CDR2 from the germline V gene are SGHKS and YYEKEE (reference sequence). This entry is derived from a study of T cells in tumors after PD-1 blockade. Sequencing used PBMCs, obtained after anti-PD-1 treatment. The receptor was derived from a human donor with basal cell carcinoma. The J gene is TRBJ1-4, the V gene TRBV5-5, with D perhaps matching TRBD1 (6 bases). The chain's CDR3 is CASSLGQAFNEKLFF. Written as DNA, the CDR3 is TGTGCCAGCAGCTTGGGACAGGCCTTTAATGAAAAACTGTTTTTT.